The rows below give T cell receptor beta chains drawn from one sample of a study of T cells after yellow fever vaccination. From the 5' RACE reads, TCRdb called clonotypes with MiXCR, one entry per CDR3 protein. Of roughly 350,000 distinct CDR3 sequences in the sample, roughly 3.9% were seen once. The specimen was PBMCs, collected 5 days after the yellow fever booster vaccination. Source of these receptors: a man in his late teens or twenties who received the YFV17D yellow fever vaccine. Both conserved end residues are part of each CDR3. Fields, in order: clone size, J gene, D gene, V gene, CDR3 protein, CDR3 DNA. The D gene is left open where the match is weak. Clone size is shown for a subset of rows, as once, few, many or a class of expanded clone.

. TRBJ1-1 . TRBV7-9 CASSPVRGITEAFF TGTGCCAGCAGCCCCGTCCGAGGAATCACTGAAGCTTTCTTT
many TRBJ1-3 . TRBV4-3 CASSQAYKVITGNTIYF TGCGCCAGCAGCCAAGCCTACAAGGTCATAACTGGAAACACCATATATTTT
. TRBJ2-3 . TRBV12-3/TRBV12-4 CASSLQGPADTQYF TGTGCCAGCAGTTTACAAGGCCCGGCAGATACGCAGTATTTT
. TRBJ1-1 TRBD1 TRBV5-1 CASRRDSMNTEAFF TGCGCCAGCAGACGGGACAGCATGAACACTGAAGCTTTCTTT
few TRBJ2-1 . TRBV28 CASSTGTPFYYEQFF TGTGCCAGCAGTACCGGGACACCCTTTTACTACGAGCAGTTCTTC
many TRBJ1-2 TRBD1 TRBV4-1 CASSPRTGGNYGYTF TGCGCCAGCAGCCCGCGGACAGGGGGCAACTATGGCTACACCTTC
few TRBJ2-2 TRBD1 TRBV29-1 CSVGTGGAGELFF TGCAGCGTAGGGACAGGGGGAGCCGGGGAGCTGTTTTTT
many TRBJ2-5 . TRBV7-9 CASSLGGGGAETQYF TGTGCCAGCAGCTTAGGCGGTGGCGGGGCAGAGACCCAGTACTTC
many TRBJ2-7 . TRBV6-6 CASSVPQRGGTYEQYF TGTGCCAGCAGTGTCCCTCAGAGGGGCGGAACCTACGAGCAGTACTTC
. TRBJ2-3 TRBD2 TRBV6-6 CASSFGLADTQYF TGTGCCAGCAGTTTCGGACTAGCAGATACGCAGTATTTT
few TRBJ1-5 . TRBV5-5 CASSLGQGTEPQHF TGTGCCAGCAGCCTGGGACAAGGGACGGAGCCCCAGCATTTT
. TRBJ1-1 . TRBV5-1 CASRNTGPRTEAFF TGCGCCAGCAGAAATACAGGGCCGCGGACTGAAGCTTTCTTT
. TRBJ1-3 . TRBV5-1 CASSLGNTGNTIYF TGCGCCAGCAGCTTGGGGAACACTGGAAACACCATATATTTT
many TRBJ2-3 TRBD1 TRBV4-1 CASSQDLGTGQVLDTQYF TGCGCCAGCAGCCAAGATCTAGGGACGGGACAGGTGTTGGATACGCAGTATTTT
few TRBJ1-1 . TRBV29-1 CSGTENTEAFF TGCAGCGGGACGGAGAACACTGAAGCTTTCTTT
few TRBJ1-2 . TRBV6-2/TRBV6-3 CASSYPRQNYGYTF TGTGCCAGCAGTTACCCGCGACAGAACTATGGCTACACCTTC
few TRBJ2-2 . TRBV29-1 CSVEDRVTGELFF TGCAGCGTTGAAGACAGGGTTACCGGGGAGCTGTTTTTT
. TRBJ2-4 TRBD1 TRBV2 CASSETGVWHIQYF TGTGCCAGCAGCGAGACAGGGGTATGGCACATTCAGTACTTC
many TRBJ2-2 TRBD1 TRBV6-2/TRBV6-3 CASSYYGQGSGELFF TGTGCCAGCAGTTATTATGGACAGGGGTCCGGGGAGCTGTTTTTT
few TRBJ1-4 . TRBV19 CASSPDLGEKLFF TGTGCCAGTAGTCCGGACCTTGGAGAAAAACTGTTTTTT
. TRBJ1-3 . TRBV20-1 CSASRGFGNTIYF TGCAGTGCTAGCCGAGGGTTTGGAAACACCATATATTTT
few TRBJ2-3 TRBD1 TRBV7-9 CAASGGQGTTDTQYF TGTGCCGCCTCAGGGGGACAGGGGACCACAGATACGCAGTATTTT
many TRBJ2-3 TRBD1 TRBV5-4 CASRPGQANTDTQYF TGTGCCAGCAGACCTGGACAGGCCAACACAGATACGCAGTATTTT
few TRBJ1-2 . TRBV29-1 CSVTGSSYGYTF TGCAGCGTGACAGGCTCCTCCTATGGCTACACCTTC
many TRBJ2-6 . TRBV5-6 CASRRTGGANVLTF TGTGCCAGCAGACGAACTGGTGGGGCCAACGTCCTGACTTTC
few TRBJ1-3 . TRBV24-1 CATGYSGNTIYF TGTGCCACCGGCTACTCTGGAAACACCATATATTTT
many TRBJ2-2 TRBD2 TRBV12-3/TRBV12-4 CASSPSGGAPGELFF TGTGCCAGCAGCCCTAGCGGGGGGGCCCCCGGGGAGCTGTTTTTT
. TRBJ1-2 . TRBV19 CASSIFLGQNYGYTF TGTGCCAGTAGTATTTTCTTGGGGCAGAACTATGGCTACACCTTC
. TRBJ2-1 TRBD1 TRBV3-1 CASSYEGTGLNEQFF TGTGCCAGCAGCTACGAGGGGACAGGGTTGAATGAGCAGTTCTTC
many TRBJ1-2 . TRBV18 CASSPHNYGYTF TGTGCCAGCTCACCTCACAACTATGGCTACACCTTC
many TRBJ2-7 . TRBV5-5 CASSESRGSYEQYF TGTGCCAGCAGCGAAAGCAGGGGCTCCTACGAGCAGTACTTC
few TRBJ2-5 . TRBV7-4 CASSLPGHRQETQYF TGTGCCAGCAGCCTTCCGGGACACCGCCAAGAGACCCAGTACTTC
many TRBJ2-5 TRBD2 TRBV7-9 CAGGTSGYQETQYF TGTGCCGGGGGGACTAGCGGCTACCAAGAGACCCAGTACTTC
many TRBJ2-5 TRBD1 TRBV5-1 CASSGTGGSETQYF TGCGCCAGCAGCGGGACAGGGGGCAGTGAGACCCAGTACTTC
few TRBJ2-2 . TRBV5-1 CASSSQGSGTGELFF TGCGCCAGCAGCTCGCAGGGGAGTGGAACCGGGGAGCTGTTTTTT
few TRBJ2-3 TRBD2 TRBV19 CASSPRLTSGGTDTQYF TGTGCCAGTAGTCCCCGATTGACTAGCGGGGGGACAGATACGCAGTATTTT
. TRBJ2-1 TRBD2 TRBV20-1 CSARETGGPHEQFF TGCAGTGCTAGAGAAACGGGGGGGCCCCATGAGCAGTTCTTC
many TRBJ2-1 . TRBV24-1 CATSGGRGQPNEQFF TGTGCCACCAGTGGAGGGAGGGGACAACCCAATGAGCAGTTCTTC
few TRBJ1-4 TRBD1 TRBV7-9 CASSLAQGASTNEKLFF TGTGCCAGCAGCTTAGCCCAGGGGGCTTCTACTAATGAAAAACTGTTTTTT
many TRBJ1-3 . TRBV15 CATSRDKISGNTIYF TGTGCCACCAGCAGAGATAAGATCTCTGGAAACACCATATATTTT
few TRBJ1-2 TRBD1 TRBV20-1 CSAPDRGREENGYTF TGCAGTGCTCCGGACAGGGGGCGGGAGGAGAATGGCTACACCTTC
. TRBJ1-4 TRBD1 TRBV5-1 CASSFQGESTNEKLFF TGCGCCAGCAGCTTTCAGGGGGAATCAACTAATGAAAAACTGTTTTTT
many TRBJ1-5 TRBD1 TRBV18 CASSLDRGHQQPQHF TGTGCCAGCTCACTGGACAGGGGGCATCAACAGCCCCAGCATTTT
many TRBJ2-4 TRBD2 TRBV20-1 CSADAGGLAKNIQYF TGCAGTGCTGATGCGGGGGGGCTAGCCAAAAACATTCAGTACTTC
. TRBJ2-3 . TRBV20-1 CSARDPTQVNPDTQYF TGCAGTGCTAGAGATCCGACGCAGGTTAACCCAGATACGCAGTATTTT
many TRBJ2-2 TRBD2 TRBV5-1 CASSLSLAGFNTGELFF TGCGCCAGCAGCTTGTCGCTAGCGGGGTTCAACACCGGGGAGCTGTTTTTT